This T cell receptor beta chain was identified during a study of CD8+ T cells in alopecia areata. The treatment: oral pan-JAK inhibitor, 5-10 mg twice daily. RNA, once extracted, was reverse transcribed into cDNA for use as the sequencing template. Profiling relied on immunoSEQ multiplex PCR, and the TCRdb table lists in-frame clones only, not all of them. Here the sample spans roughly 210,000 clones, approximately 40% being singletons. V dropped 0 bases and J dropped 2 bases, with 16 bases sitting between them. This CDR3 is built from 17 residues. The germline CDR1 and CDR2 sequences are GTSNPN and SVGIG (reference sequence).

The sequence was obtained from a human donor with alopecia areata. The chain has TRBV30 and TRBJ2-2; perhaps TRBD2 as D (6 bases). The sequencing here drew on CD4+ T cells sorted from blood, taken at approximately week 36, from a patient treated with tofacitinib. Here the CDR3 DNA reads TGTGCCTGGAGTGTACATGGGGGACTCTCTAACACCGGGGAGCTGTTTTTT. Translated: CAWSVHGGLSNTGELFF.